This TCR beta chain stems from a study of beta chain features in type 1 diabetes. For the study at large: Cell yields, gender and age were comparable in patients and healthy donors.

Of note for this clone: Its target is not known.

V dropped 6 bases and J dropped 6; count of bases not matched to a gene: 13. The CDR3 spans 15 residues. Germline V gene lookup returns CDR1 LGHNA and CDR2 YSLEER. Points from the study as a whole: Insertion counts at VDJ junctions were lower in type 1 diabetes patients, who also showed more deletions there.

The whole isolated RNA underwent reverse transcription, so sequencing captured expressed TCRB transcripts. TCRdb's table, derived via immunoSEQ multiplex PCR, lists solely in-frame clones and lacks some. The table records 310,000 or so clones, around 8% of them present only once. Sequencing was performed on central memory CD4+ T cells from blood. This chain connects TRBV4-3 to TRBJ2-5; TRBD1 aligns across 7 bases. The sequence derives from a woman aged 18 to 35 in good health. CDR3 in amino acids: CASRPTGTLGKTQYF. CDR3 bases: TGCGCCAGCAGACCGACAGGGACCTTAGGAAAGACCCAGTACTTC.